The 7 T cell receptor beta chains below were found in one sample sequenced in a study of beta chain features in type 1 diabetes. General study findings and limits: For Type 1 diabetes patients, all four CD4+ subsets carried TCRB CDR3s that were moderately but significantly shorter.

These receptors are not linked to any known antigen. cDNA synthesis used the whole RNA isolate, giving expressed TCRB sequences. Using immunoSEQ multiplex PCR, the repertoire was profiled, and TCRdb retains in-frame clones only, with some absent. The sample has about 340,000 clones; 7% to 10% are singletons. Sequenced material: central memory CD4+ T cells from blood. These receptors all stem from a young man with type 1 diabetes.

This clone was recorded a few times. This chain uses TRBV5-1 with TRBJ2-5; weak D call: TRBD1 (6 bases). Germline loops: CDR1 SGHRS, CDR2 YFSETQ. The CDR3 length is 15 residues. Trimming pared 2 bases from V and 3 bases from J, leaving 14 bases between. CDR3 nucleotide sequence: TGCGCCAGCAGCTTCAGGGGCCTCACAGAAGAGACCCAGTACTTC. It is translated as CASSFRGLTEETQYF.

The chain employs TRBV7-9 and TRBJ2-1; 9 bases align to TRBD1. Germline CDR1 and CDR2: SEHNR and FQNEAQ (reference sequence). V was clipped by 5 bases and J by 5 bases; unmatched bases: 10. The CDR3 covers 16 residues. The CDR3 nucleotides are TGTGCCAGCAGCCCGGAATATGGGACAGGGAACAATGAGCAGTTCTTC. It is translated as CASSPEYGTGNNEQFF.

The chain has TRBV7-2 and TRBJ2-3, with a possible D match to TRBD2 (7 bases). Germline-derived CDR1 and CDR2 are SGHTA and FQGNSA. This CDR3 has 15 residues. V was trimmed by 1 base and J by 4 bases, leaving 12 bases between them. CDR3 in amino acids: CASSLDPGGADTQYF. Written as DNA, the CDR3 is TGTGCCAGCAGCTTAGATCCGGGGGGCGCAGATACGCAGTATTTT.

This clone was detected a few times. This chain uses TRBV10-3 with TRBJ2-7; TRBD2 matches 8 bases. CDR3 size: 14 residues. The ends lost 4 bases at V and 5 bases at J; junction bases unmatched: 7. Germline loops: CDR1 ENHRY, CDR2 SYGVKD. The CDR3 DNA reads as TGTGCCATCAGTGCCCAGCGGGGGTCGGACGAGCAGTACTTC. Translated: CAISAQRGSDEQYF.

This chain connects TRBV9 to TRBJ2-3, with no clear D. CDR1 and CDR2 from the germline V gene are SGDLS and YYNGEE. CDR3 length equals 10 residues. V lost 6 bases, J lost 6 bases, and 5 bases lay in between. CDR3 region: CASTPDTQYF. CDR3 DNA: TGTGCCAGCACTCCGGATACGCAGTATTTT.

This CDR3 is CASSYTDHYNSPLHF. In nucleotides, the CDR3 is TGTGCCAGCAGTTACACGGACCATTATAATTCACCCCTCCACTTT. The chain joins TRBV27 to TRBJ1-6; D is uncertain. The CDR3 covers 15 residues. From germline, CDR1 is MNHEY and CDR2 SMNVEV (reference sequence). V was trimmed by 4 bases and J by 4 bases, leaving 11 bases between them.

This clone has just a few counts. This chain links TRBV5-4 with TRBJ1-2; D may be TRBD1 (6 bases). The CDR3 consists of 14 residues. Trimming shortened V by 4 bases and J by 4 bases, and 14 bases separated the two germline ends. The germline V gene encodes CDR1 SGHNT and CDR2 YYREEE (reference sequence). The CDR3 spells CASSLQQGSYGYTF. The CDR3 region has the DNA TGTGCCAGCAGCCTTCAACAGGGAAGCTATGGCTACACCTTC.